One T cell receptor beta chain is described in this entry. Source study methods: Estimation of nucleated cell counts was performed using reference gene primer amplification. Method: immunoSEQ multiplex PCR; TCRdb's copy keeps in-frame clones and lacks some. The V and J calls and clone size are taken from that table; D and trimming were inferred from the DNA. The top ten clones hold more than 1.4% of a sample with about 410,000 clones, approximately 90% of them seen once. This CDR3 contains 19 residues. With 3 bases clipped from V and 7 bases from J, the junction kept 16 bases outside the gene matches. This entry is derived from a study of blood T cell repertoires in COVID-19. Study information: Samples came from the United States, Italy and Spain, spanning acute and convalescent COVID-19. T cells, B-cell-depleted T cells, or PBMCs provided the cDNA or gDNA that served as material.

The sample was peripheral blood. J is TRBJ1-5 and V is TRBV23-1; 12 bases agree with TRBD1. TRBV23-1 carries the ORF label, with uncertain function. This sequence was found in a woman under 40 with active or convalescent COVID-19. The CDR3 nucleotides are TGCGCCAGCAGTCATATCGGAATGGACGGGACAGGGGGCGGGCAGCCCCAGCATTTT. Translating gives CASSHIGMDGTGGGQPQHF.